These T cell receptor beta chains were read from a single sample in a study of blood T cell repertoires in COVID-19. Assay used: immunoSEQ multiplex PCR; TCRdb lists only in-frame clones, some missing. This table holds over 85,000 clones, 76% found once. The material sequenced was peripheral blood. All receptors come from a woman of 80 years or more with acute or convalescent COVID-19. CDR3s include the opening cysteine and the closing phenylalanine or tryptophan. D genes are given only for firm matches. The size of a clone is reported for some rows only, either as once, few or many, or as a class for expanded clones.

d_gene: TRBD2
len: 15
j_gene: TRBJ2-7
abundance: .
v_gene: TRBV3-1/TRBV3-2
CDR3nt: TGTGCCAGCAGCCAAGCGGCGGGGGGGCCATACGAGCAGTACTTC
CDR3aa: CASSQAAGGPYEQYF

d_gene: .
len: 14
j_gene: TRBJ2-7
abundance: .
v_gene: TRBV6-1
CDR3nt: TGTGCCAGCAGTGAAGGGGTAGCGGCCTACGAGCAGTACTTC
CDR3aa: CASSEGVAAYEQYF

d_gene: TRBD2
len: 13
j_gene: TRBJ2-3
abundance: .
v_gene: TRBV29-1
CDR3nt: TGCAGCACCTGGACTAGGAGCACAGATACGCAGTATTTT
CDR3aa: CSTWTRSTDTQYF

d_gene: .
len: 17
j_gene: TRBJ1-1
abundance: .
v_gene: TRBV18
CDR3nt: TGTGCCAGCTCACCGGCGCAGGGGACCCTGTCGAACACTGAAGCTTTCTTT
CDR3aa: CASSPAQGTLSNTEAFF

d_gene: .
len: 12
j_gene: TRBJ2-3
abundance: .
v_gene: TRBV30
CDR3nt: TGTGCCTGGAGTGTAACGGCAGATACGCAGTATTTT
CDR3aa: CAWSVTADTQYF

d_gene: .
len: 15
j_gene: TRBJ1-2
abundance: .
v_gene: TRBV7-9
CDR3nt: TGTGCCAGCAGCTTAGCCGCCGGGGGGGTGAGCGGCTACACCTTC
CDR3aa: CASSLAAGGVSGYTF

d_gene: .
len: 12
j_gene: TRBJ2-7
abundance: .
v_gene: TRBV21-1
CDR3nt: TGTGCCCGGAGGGTTAGGGGATACGAGCAGTACTTC
CDR3aa: CARRVRGYEQYF

d_gene: .
len: 16
j_gene: TRBJ2-5
abundance: .
v_gene: TRBV6-2/TRBV6-3
CDR3nt: TGTGCCAGCAGTTACGGGCTACTAGCTCTCGGCGAGACCCAGTACTTC
CDR3aa: CASSYGLLALGETQYF

d_gene: .
len: 14
j_gene: TRBJ2-1
abundance: .
v_gene: TRBV5-1
CDR3nt: TGCGCCAGCAGCCCCCAGGGAACCAACAATGAGCAGTTCTTC
CDR3aa: CASSPQGTNNEQFF

d_gene: .
len: 13
j_gene: TRBJ1-2
abundance: few
v_gene: TRBV11-2
CDR3nt: TGTGCCAGCAGTCAGGGGCGCTTCTATGGCTACACCTTC
CDR3aa: CASSQGRFYGYTF

d_gene: TRBD1
len: 15
j_gene: TRBJ1-5
abundance: .
v_gene: TRBV6-5
CDR3nt: TGTGCCAGCAGTTACTCCCGGGACAGGGTCCAGCCCCAGCATTTT
CDR3aa: CASSYSRDRVQPQHF

d_gene: TRBD1
len: 15
j_gene: TRBJ2-3
abundance: .
v_gene: TRBV24-1
CDR3nt: TGTGCCACCAGTCCCGGGACAGGTAGGGCGGATACGCAGTATTTT
CDR3aa: CATSPGTGRADTQYF

d_gene: TRBD1
len: 12
j_gene: TRBJ2-7
abundance: .
v_gene: TRBV6-5
CDR3nt: TGTGCCAGCGGACAGGATACCTACGAGCAGTACTTC
CDR3aa: CASGQDTYEQYF

d_gene: .
len: 12
j_gene: TRBJ1-1
abundance: .
v_gene: TRBV4-1
CDR3nt: TGCGCCAGCAGCCTTATACAGGGAGAAGCTTTCTTT
CDR3aa: CASSLIQGEAFF

d_gene: .
len: 13
j_gene: TRBJ1-2
abundance: few
v_gene: TRBV6-5
CDR3nt: TGTGCCAGCAGACCCGGAGGGAACTATGGCTACACCTTC
CDR3aa: CASRPGGNYGYTF

d_gene: TRBD2
len: 14
j_gene: TRBJ2-1
abundance: .
v_gene: TRBV19
CDR3nt: TGTGCCAGTCGGGGACTAGCTAGTTACAATGAGCAGTTCTTC
CDR3aa: CASRGLASYNEQFF

d_gene: TRBD1
len: 13
j_gene: TRBJ2-7
abundance: .
v_gene: TRBV28
CDR3nt: TGTGCCAGCAGTTTGAAGGGGGCTTACGAGCAGTACTTC
CDR3aa: CASSLKGAYEQYF

d_gene: TRBD2
len: 16
j_gene: TRBJ2-3
abundance: .
v_gene: TRBV7-2
CDR3nt: TGTGCCAGCAGTCGCCTAGCGGGAGAGTTCGCAGATACGCAGTATTTT
CDR3aa: CASSRLAGEFADTQYF

d_gene: .
len: 14
j_gene: TRBJ2-3
abundance: .
v_gene: TRBV5-1
CDR3nt: TGCGCCACCCGCCCGGGACAACTCACAGATACGCAGTATTTT
CDR3aa: CATRPGQLTDTQYF

d_gene: TRBD2
len: 17
j_gene: TRBJ2-5
abundance: .
v_gene: TRBV7-8
CDR3nt: TGTGCCAGCAGGCCTGCTTTGTGGGAGGGCCCCCAAGAGACCCAGTACTTC
CDR3aa: CASRPALWEGPQETQYF

d_gene: .
len: 15
j_gene: TRBJ1-4
abundance: .
v_gene: TRBV19
CDR3nt: TGTGCCAGTATAGGGAGGGGCGCGTTAGTTGAAAAACTGTTTTTT
CDR3aa: CASIGRGALVEKLFF

d_gene: TRBD1
len: 13
j_gene: TRBJ2-7
abundance: .
v_gene: TRBV6-6
CDR3nt: TGTGCCAGCAGGTACCAGACAGGGGACGAGCAGTACTTC
CDR3aa: CASRYQTGDEQYF

d_gene: .
len: 14
j_gene: TRBJ1-6
abundance: .
v_gene: TRBV11-2
CDR3nt: TGTGCCAGCAGCTCGAATACAGGGACTTCACCCCTCCACTTT
CDR3aa: CASSSNTGTSPLHF

d_gene: TRBD1
len: 15
j_gene: TRBJ2-2
abundance: .
v_gene: TRBV7-8
CDR3nt: TGTGCCAGCAGCATAGAGGGGGCGCGGACCGGGGAGCTGTTTTTT
CDR3aa: CASSIEGARTGELFF

d_gene: .
len: 13
j_gene: TRBJ2-7
abundance: .
v_gene: TRBV14
CDR3nt: TGTGCCAGCAGCCAGTCTATCGTCGACGAGCAGTACTTC
CDR3aa: CASSQSIVDEQYF

d_gene: .
len: 16
j_gene: TRBJ1-1
abundance: .
v_gene: TRBV28
CDR3nt: TGTGCCAGCAGTTTATTTTTCTTGGGAGGTGGAACTGAAGCTTTCTTT
CDR3aa: CASSLFFLGGGTEAFF

d_gene: .
len: 16
j_gene: TRBJ2-7
abundance: .
v_gene: TRBV19
CDR3nt: TGTGCCAGTAGTTTAAGCCCGGGAACCCGAACCTACGAGCAGTACTTC
CDR3aa: CASSLSPGTRTYEQYF

d_gene: TRBD2
len: 15
j_gene: TRBJ2-3
abundance: .
v_gene: TRBV9
CDR3nt: TGTGCCAGCAGCGCCGGGACTACCCCCACAGATACGCAGTATTTT
CDR3aa: CASSAGTTPTDTQYF

d_gene: TRBD2
len: 15
j_gene: TRBJ2-2
abundance: .
v_gene: TRBV6-5
CDR3nt: TGTGCCAGCACGGCGGGAGGGCCTGGGTCCGGGGAGCTGTTTTTT
CDR3aa: CASTAGGPGSGELFF

d_gene: TRBD1
len: 16
j_gene: TRBJ1-3
abundance: .
v_gene: TRBV18
CDR3nt: TGTGCCAGCTCACCACGCCGGGACAGGACTGGAAACACCATATATTTT
CDR3aa: CASSPRRDRTGNTIYF

d_gene: .
len: 19
j_gene: TRBJ1-5
abundance: once
v_gene: TRBV21-1
CDR3nt: TGTGCCAGCAGCAAACCGACAGGGTCCAGCCACTATAGCAATCAGCCCCAGCATTTT
CDR3aa: CASSKPTGSSHYSNQPQHF

d_gene: TRBD1
len: 15
j_gene: TRBJ1-1
abundance: .
v_gene: TRBV29-1
CDR3nt: TGCAGCGCTGCGGACAGGGGAAAATTGGACACTGAAGCTTTCTTT
CDR3aa: CSAADRGKLDTEAFF

d_gene: .
len: 17
j_gene: TRBJ2-1
abundance: .
v_gene: TRBV24-1
CDR3nt: TGTGCCACCAGCGTAAACCCCGGGCTAGGGGGCTACAATGAGCAGTTCTTC
CDR3aa: CATSVNPGLGGYNEQFF

d_gene: TRBD2
len: 16
j_gene: TRBJ2-4
abundance: .
v_gene: TRBV3-1/TRBV3-2
CDR3nt: TGTGCCAGCAGCCGCGGACTAGCGTCTTCCGAAAACATTCAGTACTTC
CDR3aa: CASSRGLASSENIQYF

d_gene: TRBD2
len: 15
j_gene: TRBJ2-7
abundance: .
v_gene: TRBV9
CDR3nt: TGTGCCAGCAGCGAGCTTAGCGGGCCAATCTACGAGCAGTACTTC
CDR3aa: CASSELSGPIYEQYF

d_gene: TRBD1
len: 11
j_gene: TRBJ1-1
abundance: .
v_gene: TRBV30
CDR3nt: TGTGCCTGGAGTGGGGACAGGGGAGCTTTCTTT
CDR3aa: CAWSGDRGAFF

d_gene: .
len: 14
j_gene: TRBJ2-3
abundance: few
v_gene: TRBV24-1
CDR3nt: TGTGCCACCAGTGACCCGGGTCCCACAGATACGCAGTATTTT
CDR3aa: CATSDPGPTDTQYF

d_gene: .
len: 14
j_gene: TRBJ2-7
abundance: .
v_gene: TRBV28
CDR3nt: TGTGCCAGCAGTCAGGGGTCCCTGTCCTACGAGCAGTACTTC
CDR3aa: CASSQGSLSYEQYF

d_gene: TRBD1
len: 15
j_gene: TRBJ2-1
abundance: .
v_gene: TRBV9
CDR3nt: TGTGCCAGCAGCGTAGTAGGGACAGGGTATACTGAGCAGTTCTTC
CDR3aa: CASSVVGTGYTEQFF

d_gene: .
len: 13
j_gene: TRBJ1-6
abundance: few
v_gene: TRBV2
CDR3nt: TGTGCCAGCACTGACGGCCTCGGGACACCCCTCCACTTT
CDR3aa: CASTDGLGTPLHF

d_gene: .
len: 14
j_gene: TRBJ1-5
abundance: once
v_gene: TRBV15
CDR3nt: TGTGCCACCAGCAGACAGGGGAGCAATCAGCCCCAGCATTTT
CDR3aa: CATSRQGSNQPQHF

d_gene: TRBD2
len: 17
j_gene: TRBJ2-3
abundance: .
v_gene: TRBV7-2
CDR3nt: TGTGCCAGCAGCTTACCTAGCGGGAGACCTCGCACAGATACGCAGTATTTT
CDR3aa: CASSLPSGRPRTDTQYF

d_gene: .
len: 14
j_gene: TRBJ1-1
abundance: .
v_gene: TRBV19
CDR3nt: TGTGCCAGTAGCAGGACAGCCCAGAACACTGAAGCTTTCTTT
CDR3aa: CASSRTAQNTEAFF

d_gene: .
len: 15
j_gene: TRBJ2-2
abundance: few
v_gene: TRBV9
CDR3nt: TGTGCCAGCAGCGTAGGGGGCTCGAACACCGGGGAGCTGTTTTTT
CDR3aa: CASSVGGSNTGELFF

d_gene: TRBD1
len: 15
j_gene: TRBJ2-7
abundance: few
v_gene: TRBV7-3
CDR3nt: TGTGCCAGCAGCTTAAAGGGGACAGGGACACTCGAGCAGTACTTC
CDR3aa: CASSLKGTGTLEQYF

d_gene: TRBD1
len: 14
j_gene: TRBJ2-2
abundance: .
v_gene: TRBV10-3
CDR3nt: TGTGCCATCATGGGACAGTTGAACACCGGGGAGCTGTTTTTT
CDR3aa: CAIMGQLNTGELFF

d_gene: TRBD1
len: 13
j_gene: TRBJ2-1
abundance: .
v_gene: TRBV7-3
CDR3nt: TGTGCCAGCAGCCCCCACAGGGGGTATGAGCAGTTCTTC
CDR3aa: CASSPHRGYEQFF

d_gene: TRBD1
len: 13
j_gene: TRBJ2-7
abundance: few
v_gene: TRBV23-1
CDR3nt: TGCGCCAATCCGACAGGGGTTGTCTACGAGCAGTACTTC
CDR3aa: CANPTGVVYEQYF

d_gene: .
len: 16
j_gene: TRBJ2-3
abundance: .
v_gene: TRBV5-1
CDR3nt: TGCGCCAGCAGCTTGGCCGTCCAGGGGGGAACAGATACGCAGTATTTT
CDR3aa: CASSLAVQGGTDTQYF

d_gene: .
len: 14
j_gene: TRBJ2-7
abundance: .
v_gene: TRBV28
CDR3nt: TGTGCCAGCAGTTCCGGTTACCCAAACTACGAGCAGTACTTC
CDR3aa: CASSSGYPNYEQYF

d_gene: .
len: 15
j_gene: TRBJ1-6
abundance: .
v_gene: TRBV3-1/TRBV3-2
CDR3nt: TGTGCCAGCAGCCAGGACTGGGCTATAGATTCACCCCTCCACTTT
CDR3aa: CASSQDWAIDSPLHF

d_gene: .
len: 13
j_gene: TRBJ1-5
abundance: .
v_gene: TRBV6-5
CDR3nt: TGTGCCAGCATCCCGACTGATAATCAGCCCCAGCATTTT
CDR3aa: CASIPTDNQPQHF

d_gene: TRBD2
len: 20
j_gene: TRBJ2-2
abundance: .
v_gene: TRBV2
CDR3nt: TGTGCCAGCACACTTGTTGGGACTAGCGGGAGGGCCGAGAACACCGGGGAGCTGTTTTTT
CDR3aa: CASTLVGTSGRAENTGELFF

d_gene: .
len: 13
j_gene: TRBJ1-6
abundance: once
v_gene: TRBV11-2
CDR3nt: TGTGCCAGCAGCTCAGGTTTGAATTCACCCCTCCACTTT
CDR3aa: CASSSGLNSPLHF

d_gene: .
len: 14
j_gene: TRBJ2-3
abundance: .
v_gene: TRBV7-2
CDR3nt: TGTGCCAGCAGCCCCCGAGACAACACAGATACGCAGTATTTT
CDR3aa: CASSPRDNTDTQYF